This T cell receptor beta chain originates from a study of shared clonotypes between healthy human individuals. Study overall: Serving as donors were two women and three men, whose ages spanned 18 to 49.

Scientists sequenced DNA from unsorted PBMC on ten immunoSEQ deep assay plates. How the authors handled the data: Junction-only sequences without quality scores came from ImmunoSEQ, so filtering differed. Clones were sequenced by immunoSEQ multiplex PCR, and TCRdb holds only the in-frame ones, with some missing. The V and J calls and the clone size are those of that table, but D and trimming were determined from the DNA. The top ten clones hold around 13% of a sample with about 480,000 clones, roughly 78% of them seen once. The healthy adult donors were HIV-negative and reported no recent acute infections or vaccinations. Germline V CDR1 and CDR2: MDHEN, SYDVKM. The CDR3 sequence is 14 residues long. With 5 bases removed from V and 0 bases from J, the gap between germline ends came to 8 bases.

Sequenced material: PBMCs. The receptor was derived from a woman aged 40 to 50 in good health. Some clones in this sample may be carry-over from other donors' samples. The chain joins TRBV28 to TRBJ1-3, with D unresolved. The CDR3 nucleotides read TGTGCCAGCAGTGCCACTCGCTCTGGAAACACCATATATTTT. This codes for CASSATRSGNTIYF.